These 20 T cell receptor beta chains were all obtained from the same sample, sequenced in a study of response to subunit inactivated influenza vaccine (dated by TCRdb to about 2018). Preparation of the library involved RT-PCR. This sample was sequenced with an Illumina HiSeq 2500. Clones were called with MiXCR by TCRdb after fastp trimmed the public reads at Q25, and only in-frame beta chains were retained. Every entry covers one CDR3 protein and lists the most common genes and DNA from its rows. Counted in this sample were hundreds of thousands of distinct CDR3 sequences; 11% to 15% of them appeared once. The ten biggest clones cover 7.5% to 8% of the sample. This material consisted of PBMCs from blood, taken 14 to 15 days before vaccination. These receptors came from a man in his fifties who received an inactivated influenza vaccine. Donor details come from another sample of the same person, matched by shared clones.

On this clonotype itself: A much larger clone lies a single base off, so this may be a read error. CDR3 DNA: TGTGCCAGCAGCGCGGGCGGCCCAACTAAGCAGTACTTC. This codes for CASSAGGPTKQYF. The gene calls are TRBV12-3 or TRBV12-4 and TRBJ2-7; D may be TRBD2 (5 bases). The CDR3 is 13 residues long. V was pared by 6 bases and J by 8 bases, with 17 bases between.

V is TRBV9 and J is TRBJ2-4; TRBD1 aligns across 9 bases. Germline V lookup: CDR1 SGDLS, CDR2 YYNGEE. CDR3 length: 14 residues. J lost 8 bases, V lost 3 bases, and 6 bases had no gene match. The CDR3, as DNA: TGTGCCAGCAGCGCTACAGGGGGCGCGGACATTCAGTACTTC. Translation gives CASSATGGADIQYF.

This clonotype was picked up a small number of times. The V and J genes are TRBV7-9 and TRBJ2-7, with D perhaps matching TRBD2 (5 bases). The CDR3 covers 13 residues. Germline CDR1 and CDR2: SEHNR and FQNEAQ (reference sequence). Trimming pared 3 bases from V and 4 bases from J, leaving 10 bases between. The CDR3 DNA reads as TGTGCCAGCAGCTTCCCCGAGGGTTACGAGCAGTACTTC. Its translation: CASSFPEGYEQYF.

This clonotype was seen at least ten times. CDR3 bases: TGTGCCAGCAGTTACTCGAAGGATGGAGGACAACAACAAGAGACCCAGTACTTC. It translates to CASSYSKDGGQQQETQYF. The V gene is TRBV6-2 or TRBV6-3, the J gene TRBJ2-5; D possibly matches TRBD1 or TRBD2 (5 bases each). Trimming cost V 0 bases and J 2 bases, with 19 bases left between them. Germline V gene data show CDR1 as MNHEY and CDR2 as SVGEGT. The CDR3 runs 18 residues.

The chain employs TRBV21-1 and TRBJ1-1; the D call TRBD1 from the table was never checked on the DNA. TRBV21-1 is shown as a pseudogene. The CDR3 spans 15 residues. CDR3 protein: CASSRDRGMNTEAFF. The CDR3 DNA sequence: TGTGCCAGCAGCAGGGACAGGGGGATGAACACTGAAGCTTTCTTT.

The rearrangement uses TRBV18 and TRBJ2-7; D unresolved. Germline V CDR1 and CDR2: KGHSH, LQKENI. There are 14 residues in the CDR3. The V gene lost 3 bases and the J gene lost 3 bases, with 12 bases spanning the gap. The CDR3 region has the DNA TGTGCCAGCTCACCCCGGCGAGAGGTCTACGAGCAGTACTTC. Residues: CASSPRREVYEQYF.

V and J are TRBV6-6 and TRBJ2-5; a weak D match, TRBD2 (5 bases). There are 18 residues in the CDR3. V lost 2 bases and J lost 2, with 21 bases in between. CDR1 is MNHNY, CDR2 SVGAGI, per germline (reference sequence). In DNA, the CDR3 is TGTGCCAGCAGTTACAGGCCAGTGGTAGCGCAAGGGCAAGAGACCCAGTACTTC. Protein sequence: CASSYRPVVAQGQETQYF.

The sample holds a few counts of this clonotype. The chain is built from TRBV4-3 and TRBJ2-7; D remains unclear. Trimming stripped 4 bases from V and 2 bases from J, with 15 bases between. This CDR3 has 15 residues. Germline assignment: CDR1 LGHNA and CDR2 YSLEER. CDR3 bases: TGCGCCAGCAGCCCATCAACGGGCAGGACCTACGAGCAGTACTTC. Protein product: CASSPSTGRTYEQYF.

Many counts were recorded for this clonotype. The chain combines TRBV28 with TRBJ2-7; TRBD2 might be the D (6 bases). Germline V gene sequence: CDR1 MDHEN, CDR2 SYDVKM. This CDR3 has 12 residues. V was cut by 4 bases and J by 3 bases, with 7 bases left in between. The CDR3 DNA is TGTGCCAGCAGTTCGACTAGCTACGAGCAGTACTTC. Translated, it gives CASSSTSYEQYF.

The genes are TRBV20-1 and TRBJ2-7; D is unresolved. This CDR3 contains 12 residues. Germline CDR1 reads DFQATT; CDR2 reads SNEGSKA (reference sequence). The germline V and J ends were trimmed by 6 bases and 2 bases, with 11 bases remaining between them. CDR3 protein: CSARPLAYEQYF. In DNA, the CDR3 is TGCAGTGCCAGGCCCTTAGCCTACGAGCAGTACTTC.

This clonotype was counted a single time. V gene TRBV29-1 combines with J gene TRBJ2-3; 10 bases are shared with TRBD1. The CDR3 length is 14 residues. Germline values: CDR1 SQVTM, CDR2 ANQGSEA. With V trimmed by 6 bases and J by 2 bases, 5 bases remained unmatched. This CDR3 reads CSVDGTGATDTQYF. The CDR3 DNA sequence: TGCAGCGTAGACGGGACAGGGGCCACAGATACGCAGTATTTT.

CDR3 sequence (DNA): TGTGCCAGCAGCTTATTCGGGGAGTATAGGGACACCACAGATACGCAGTATTTT. Amino acids: CASSLFGEYRDTTDTQYF. The chain combines TRBV11-1 with TRBJ2-3, with D perhaps TRBD1 (6 bases). The CDR3 has 18 amino acids. Germline CDR1 reads SGHAT; CDR2 reads FQDESV (reference sequence). The ends were cut back, 2 bases at V and 2 bases at J, with 20 bases in the middle.

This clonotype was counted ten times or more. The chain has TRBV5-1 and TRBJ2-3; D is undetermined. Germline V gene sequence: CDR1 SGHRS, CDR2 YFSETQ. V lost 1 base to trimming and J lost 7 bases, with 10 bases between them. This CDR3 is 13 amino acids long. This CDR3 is CASSLSAPNTQYF. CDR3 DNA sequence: TGCGCCAGCAGCTTGTCGGCTCCGAATACGCAGTATTTT.

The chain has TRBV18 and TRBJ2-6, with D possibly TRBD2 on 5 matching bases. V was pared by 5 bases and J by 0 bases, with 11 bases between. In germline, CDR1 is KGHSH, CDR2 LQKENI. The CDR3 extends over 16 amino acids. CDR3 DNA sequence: TGTGCCAGCTCAAGGGAGTCAACCTCTGGGGCCAACGTCCTGACTTTC. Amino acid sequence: CASSRESTSGANVLTF. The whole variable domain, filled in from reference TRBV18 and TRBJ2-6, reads NAGVMQNPRHLVRRRGQEARLRCSPMKGHSHVYWYRQLPEEGLKFMVYLQKENIIDESGMPKERFSAEFPKEGPSILRIQQVVRGDSAAYFCASSRESTSGANVLTFGAGSRLTVL.

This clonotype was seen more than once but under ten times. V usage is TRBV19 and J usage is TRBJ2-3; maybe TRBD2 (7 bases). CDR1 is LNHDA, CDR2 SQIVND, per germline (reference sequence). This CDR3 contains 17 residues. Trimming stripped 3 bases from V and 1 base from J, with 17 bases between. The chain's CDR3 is CASSIFGGPMGTDTQYF. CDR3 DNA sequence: TGTGCCAGTAGTATTTTCGGGGGGCCCATGGGCACAGATACGCAGTATTTT.

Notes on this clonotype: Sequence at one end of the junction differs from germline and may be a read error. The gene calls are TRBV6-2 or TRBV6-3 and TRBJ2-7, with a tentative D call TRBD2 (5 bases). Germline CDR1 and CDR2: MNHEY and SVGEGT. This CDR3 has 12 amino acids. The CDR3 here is CASSYSVDRRNF. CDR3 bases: TGTGCCAGCAGTTACTCCGTTGACCGGAGGAACTTC.

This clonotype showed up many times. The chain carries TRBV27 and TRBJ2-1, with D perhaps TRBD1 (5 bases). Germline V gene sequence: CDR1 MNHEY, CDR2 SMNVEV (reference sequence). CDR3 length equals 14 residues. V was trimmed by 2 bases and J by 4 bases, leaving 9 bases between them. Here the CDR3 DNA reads TGTGCCAGCAGTTTACAGGGTCGGTACAATGAGCAGTTCTTC. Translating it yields CASSLQGRYNEQFF.

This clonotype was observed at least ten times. The CDR3 coding sequence is TGTGCCAGCAGATCAGGGAGCTCCTACGAGCAGTACTTC. Residues: CASRSGSSYEQYF. The V gene is TRBV7-2, the J gene TRBJ2-7; the D gene could be TRBD1 or TRBD2 (5 bases each). Trimming removed 6 bases at V and 0 bases at J, with 9 bases between. CDR1 and CDR2 (germline): SGHTA, FQGNSA. The CDR3 totals 13 residues.

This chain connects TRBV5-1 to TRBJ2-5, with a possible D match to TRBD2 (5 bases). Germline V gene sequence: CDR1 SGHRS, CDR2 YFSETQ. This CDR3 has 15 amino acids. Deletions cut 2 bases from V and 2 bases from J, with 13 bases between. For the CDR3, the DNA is TGCGCCAGCAGCTTAGACACCGGGAAACAAGAGACCCAGTACTTC. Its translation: CASSLDTGKQETQYF.

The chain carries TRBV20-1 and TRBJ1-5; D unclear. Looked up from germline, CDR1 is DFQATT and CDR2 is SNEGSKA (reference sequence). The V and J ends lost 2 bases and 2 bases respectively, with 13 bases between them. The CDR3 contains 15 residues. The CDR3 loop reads CSARRGLFGNQPQHF. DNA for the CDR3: TGCAGTGCTAGAAGAGGGTTGTTCGGCAATCAGCCCCAGCATTTT.